This T cell receptor beta chain was identified during a study of OX40 agonist ivuxolimab in advanced cancers. Study outcomes and limitations: Clonal expansion by week 6 occurred in CD4+ and CD8+ blood T cells (at 0.1 to 3.0 mg/kg).

CDR3 length: 13 amino acids. Germline CDR1 and CDR2: SGHNT and YYREEE (reference sequence). V shed 1 base and J shed 8 bases, with 10 bases lying between them. This table comes from immunoSEQ multiplex PCR, and its TCRdb copy is limited to in-frame clones, with some not included. Counted here are some 80,000 clones, 92% occurring once; the ten biggest clones make up about 2.8%. Note on this clone: What it recognizes is unknown.

This specimen was CD4+ or CD8+ T cells sorted from blood, taken in a trial of the OX40 agonist ivuxolimab. This receptor was identified in an adult with an advanced solid tumor such as melanoma, head and neck, liver or kidney cancer. This rearrangement joins TRBV5-4 to TRBJ1-5; D is undetermined. The CDR3 spells CASSLFPLEPQHF. CDR3 bases: TGTGCCAGCAGCTTGTTTCCCTTGGAGCCCCAGCATTTT.